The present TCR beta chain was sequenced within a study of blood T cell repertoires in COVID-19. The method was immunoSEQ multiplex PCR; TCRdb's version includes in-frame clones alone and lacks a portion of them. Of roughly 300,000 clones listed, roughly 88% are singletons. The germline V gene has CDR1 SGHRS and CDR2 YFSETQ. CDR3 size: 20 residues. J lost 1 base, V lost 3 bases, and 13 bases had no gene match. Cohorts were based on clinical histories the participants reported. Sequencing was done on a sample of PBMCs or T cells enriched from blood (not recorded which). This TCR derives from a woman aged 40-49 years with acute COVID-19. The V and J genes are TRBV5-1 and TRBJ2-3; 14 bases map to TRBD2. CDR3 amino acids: CASSSLGTSGSVVGTDTQYF. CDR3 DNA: TGCGCCAGCAGCTCCCTAGGGACTAGCGGGAGTGTAGTGGGCACAGATACGCAGTATTTT.